This TCR beta chain was documented in a study of blood T cell repertoires in COVID-19. This CDR3 is 13 amino acids long. V lost 5 bases to trimming and J lost 0 bases, with 6 bases between them. Germline CDR1 and CDR2: SGHKS and YYEKEE (reference sequence). Assay used: immunoSEQ multiplex PCR; TCRdb lists only in-frame clones, some missing. In the table there are 220,000 or so clones, 84% of which are singletons. The chain links TRBV5-5 to TRBJ1-3, with D unclear. Sequenced input: peripheral blood. The receptor's source is a woman aged 60-75 years who had recovered from COVID-19. The CDR3, as DNA: TGTGCCAGCAGTTCAGACTCTGGAAACACCATATATTTT. Translated, it gives CASSSDSGNTIYF.